This T cell receptor beta chain comes out of a study of metastatic and nonmetastatic thyroid tumors (TCRdb year 2020). Regarding the complete study: Repertoires were compared across peripheral blood and tumor or nodule tissue samples from malignant and benign thyroid patients. Results and caveats for the whole study, not just this receptor: In both blood and tumor samples, malignant tumors were reported to have significantly higher TCR beta diversity than benign nodules.

Based on its abundance in the sample, this clone is medium-sized (0.01 to 0.1%). Its antigen is still unknown. No quality values exist for individual bases; no much larger clone is one base distant. Library generation was performed with PCR. TCRdb names Illumina HiSeq 4000 as the instrument used. High-throughput sequencing was used to profile the TCR beta-chain CDR3 region of every patient. For the original study's pipeline: A classifier to discriminate distant-metastatic papillary thyroid cancer patients was built from CDR3 differences across clinicopathological groups. To measure repertoire diversity the researchers used the Shannon index, while the Morisita-Horn index served to gauge how similar the tumor and blood repertoires were. TCRdb reran the public reads through fastp at Q25 and MiXCR, keeping productive beta chains. These V and J calls derive from TCRdb rather than the authors' analysis. Present in this sample are tens of thousands of clones, 13% of which were seen just once. About 13% of the sample lies in the top ten.

Before undergoing thyroid surgery, none of the patients had been given any kind of treatment. The study retrospectively analysed patient clinical samples collected from the early 2010s to the late 2010s using T-cell receptor beta sequencing. V and J are truncated by 0 bases and 1 base respectively, leaving an intervening sequence of 7 bases. The CDR3, cysteine through phenylalanine, is 16 amino acids long. Of all the DNA, just the CDR3 is kept, 48 bases in frame from base 1. Taken from the germline V gene, the CDR1 and CDR2 loops are MGHRA and YSYEKL. The rearranged chain carries TRBV4-1 and TRBJ2-6; tentative D gene TRBD2, with 5 bases matching. Sequencing was carried out using blood. This TCR came from a female donor with papillary thyroid cancer or a benign thyroid nodule (not recorded which). Some clones in this sample may be carry-over from other donors' samples. Here is the DNA: TGCGCCAGCAGCCAAGATAGAGGGTCTGGGGCCAACGTCCTGACTTTC. The encoded protein is CASSQDRGSGANVLTF.